Each of the 16 T cell receptor beta chains below was sequenced from the same sample in a study of T cell responses to AZD1222 COVID-19 vaccine. Clones were sequenced by immunoSEQ multiplex PCR, and TCRdb holds only the in-frame ones, with some missing. The table has about 150,000 clones, under 95% seen once. The sequenced sample was peripheral blood, obtained on day 0 of AZD1222 vaccination. The receptors were gathered from an adult in good health.

This rearrangement joins TRBV6-2 or TRBV6-3 to TRBJ1-2; D might be TRBD1 (6 bases). Germline V gene lookup returns CDR1 MNHEY and CDR2 SVGEGT. V lost 2 bases and J 2 bases, leaving 12 bases between the germline ends. This CDR3 comprises 15 residues. CDR3 nucleotide sequence: TGTGCCAGCAGTTACGCCAGGACAGTGAACTATGGCTACACCTTC. Translation gives CASSYARTVNYGYTF.

The CDR3 here is CASSYGGWRETQYF. DNA of the CDR3: TGTGCCAGCAGTTATGGGGGGTGGAGAGAGACCCAGTACTTC. The rearrangement joins TRBV6-2 or TRBV6-3 to TRBJ2-5, with D possibly being TRBD2 (6 bases). The CDR3 length is 14 residues. The germline V gene encodes CDR1 MNHEY and CDR2 SVGEGT. V lost 3 bases and J lost 4, with 12 bases in between.

The chain carries TRBV4-1 and TRBJ1-2, with D possibly being TRBD1 (5 bases). Trimming cost V 0 bases and J 4 bases, with 9 bases left between them. The CDR3 spans 14 residues. Germline CDR1 is MGHRA and CDR2 is YSYEKL. In DNA form, the CDR3 reads TGCGCCAGCAGCCAAGATAGGGGAAGCTATGGCTACACCTTC. Its protein is CASSQDRGSYGYTF.

This clone is medium-sized by share. The chain couples TRBV5-4 to TRBJ2-7, with 7 bases matching TRBD2. After removal of 5 bases from V and 6 bases from J, the junction contained 8 bases not matched to a gene. Germline assignment: CDR1 SGHNT and CDR2 YYREEE (reference sequence). The CDR3 loop spans 13 amino acids. The CDR3 reads CASRAREAREQYF. The CDR3 DNA sequence: TGTGCCAGCAGGGCACGGGAGGCTCGCGAGCAGTACTTC.

CDR3: CASSSGLARHEQFF. The CDR3 DNA is TGTGCCAGCAGCTCCGGACTAGCTCGCCATGAGCAGTTCTTC. The chain combines TRBV5-4 with TRBJ2-1; the match to TRBD2 covers 8 bases. Germline lookup yields CDR1 SGHNT and CDR2 YYREEE (reference sequence). Losses at the gene ends were 3 bases for V and 8 bases for J; bases not matched to a gene: 7. The CDR3 runs 14 residues. Full variable domain (rest looked up from reference TRBV5-4 and TRBJ2-1): ETGVTQSPTHLIKTRGQQVTLRCSSQSGHNTVSWYQQALGQGPQFIFQYYREEENGRGNFPPRFSGLQFPNYSSELNVNALELDDSALYLCASSSGLARHEQFFGPGTRLTVL.

V is TRBV19 and J is TRBJ2-7; D is unclear. This CDR3 has 13 residues. V was trimmed by 5 bases and J by 4 bases, leaving 12 bases between them. Germline V gene data show CDR1 as LNHDA and CDR2 as SQIVND (reference sequence). The CDR3 spells CASSVRLGYEQYF. CDR3 sequence (DNA): TGTGCCAGTAGTGTCCGGCTAGGTTACGAGCAGTACTTC.

This rearrangement joins TRBV6-4 to TRBJ1-1, with D possibly being TRBD1 (6 bases). The CDR3 loop spans 16 amino acids. Germline values: CDR1 MRHNA, CDR2 SNTAGT. Between the trimmed V and J ends, which lost 8 bases and 0 bases, there was a span of 19 bases. The CDR3 DNA follows: TGTGCCAGCGGGGGGCAGTGCCTCCAATTGAACACTGAAGCTTTCTTT. Protein: CASGGQCLQLNTEAFF.

V and J are TRBV19 and TRBJ1-4; D possibly corresponds to TRBD1 (5 bases). Trimming removed 5 bases from V and 7 bases from J, with 14 bases in between. The CDR3 is 14 residues long. Germline V CDR1 and CDR2: LNHDA, SQIVND (reference sequence). The CDR3 sequence is CASSERQTSEKLFF. The CDR3 DNA is TGTGCCAGTAGTGAACGACAGACGAGTGAAAAACTGTTTTTT.

A single count supports this clone. The chain recombines TRBV6-5 with TRBJ1-5; D unclear. The CDR3 spans 15 residues. The V and J ends lost 0 bases and 9 bases respectively, with 15 bases between them. The germline CDR1 and CDR2 sequences are MNHEY and SVGAGI. Here the CDR3 reads CASSYSSDPPWPQHF. CDR3 coding DNA: TGTGCCAGCAGTTACTCGTCCGATCCTCCCTGGCCCCAGCATTTT.

CDR3 in amino acids: CASSPPQGGGNGYTF. CDR3 bases: TGTGCCAGCTCACCACCTCAAGGGGGTGGTAATGGCTACACCTTC. V is TRBV18 and J is TRBJ1-2; tentatively, D is TRBD1 (6 bases). V was clipped by 0 bases and J by 6 bases, with 14 bases between them. The germline V gene has CDR1 KGHSH and CDR2 LQKENI. The length of the CDR3 is 15 residues.

The chain couples TRBV4-1 to TRBJ2-7; D remains ambiguous. The germline V and J ends were trimmed by 1 base and 4 bases, with 11 bases remaining between them. This CDR3 contains 14 residues. Germline V gene lookup returns CDR1 MGHRA and CDR2 YSYEKL. The CDR3 region has the DNA TGCGCCAGCAGCCAAGTGGGCAGGCGATACGAGCAGTACTTC. Protein product: CASSQVGRRYEQYF.

The chain joins TRBV27 to TRBJ2-7, with 11 bases lining up with TRBD1. The CDR3 extends over 16 amino acids. V shed 3 bases, J shed 6 bases, and the junction held 10 bases outside the gene matches. Germline CDR1 MNHEY, CDR2 SMNVEV (reference sequence). The CDR3 here is CASSFWDRGKGSEQYF. CDR3 nucleotides: TGTGCCAGCAGTTTTTGGGACAGGGGGAAGGGAAGCGAGCAGTACTTC.

This rearrangement joins TRBV7-2 to TRBJ2-2; D gene uncertain. The ends were cut back, 11 bases at V and 1 base at J, with 14 bases in the middle. In germline, CDR1 is SGHTA, CDR2 FQGNSA. There are 14 residues in the CDR3. The CDR3: CAGRFERNTGELFF. The CDR3 DNA is TGTGCCGGACGGTTTGAGCGGAACACCGGGGAGCTGTTTTTT. Full variable domain (remainder filled in from reference TRBV7-2 and TRBJ2-2): GAGVSQSPSNKVTEKGKDVELRCDPISGHTALYWYRQSLGQGLEFLIYFQGNSAPDKSGLPSDRFSAERTGGSVSTLTIQRTQQEDSAVYLCAGRFERNTGELFFGEGSRLTVL.

This clone has just one count. The J gene is TRBJ1-6, the V gene TRBV2; 7 positions match TRBD1. Germline V CDR1 and CDR2: SNHLY, FYNNEI. V was clipped by 8 bases and J by 4 bases; unmatched bases: 2. The CDR3 extends over 13 amino acids. DNA of the CDR3: TGTGCCAGCGGACAGGCATATAATTCACCCCTCCACTTT. Translating it yields CASGQAYNSPLHF. Filled out from reference TRBV2 and TRBJ1-6, the complete variable domain reads EPEVTQTPSHQVTQMGQEVILRCVPISNHLYFYWYRQILGQKVEFLVSFYNNEISEKSEIFDDQFSVERPDGSNFTLKIRSTKLEDSAMYFCASGQAYNSPLHFGNGTRLTVT.

V gene TRBV4-3 combines with J gene TRBJ2-2; no firm D call. Trimming stripped 5 bases from V and 5 bases from J, with 9 bases between. In germline, CDR1 is LGHNA, CDR2 YSLEER. The CDR3 has 13 amino acids. This CDR3 reads CASSFGDTGELFF. DNA for the CDR3: TGCGCCAGCAGCTTTGGGGATACCGGGGAGCTGTTTTTT.

The V gene is TRBV7-6, the J gene TRBJ2-1; the D gene could be TRBD1 or TRBD2 (5 bases each). The ends were cut back, 0 bases at V and 9 bases at J, with 12 bases in the middle. CDR3 length equals 14 residues. Germline assignment: CDR1 SGHVS and CDR2 FNYEAQ. CDR3 sequence (DNA): TGTGCCAGCAGCTTAGCGGCCGGGGACCGTGAGCAGTTCTTC. Translated, it gives CASSLAAGDREQFF.